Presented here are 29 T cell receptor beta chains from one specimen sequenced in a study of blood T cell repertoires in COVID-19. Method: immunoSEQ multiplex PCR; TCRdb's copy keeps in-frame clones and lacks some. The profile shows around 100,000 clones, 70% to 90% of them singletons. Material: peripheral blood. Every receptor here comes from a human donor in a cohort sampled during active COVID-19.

The chain's CDR3 is CASGSSRGRAQETQYF. The DNA of the CDR3 is TGTGCTAGTGGCAGCTCCAGGGGGCGCGCCCAAGAGACCCAGTACTTC. The chain links TRBV12-5 to TRBJ2-5; 8 nucleotides match TRBD1. The V gene end was trimmed by 6 bases and the J gene end by 1 base; junction bases not matched to a gene: 10. The CDR3 is 16 amino acids. Germline V gene lookup returns CDR1 LGHNT and CDR2 FRNRAP.

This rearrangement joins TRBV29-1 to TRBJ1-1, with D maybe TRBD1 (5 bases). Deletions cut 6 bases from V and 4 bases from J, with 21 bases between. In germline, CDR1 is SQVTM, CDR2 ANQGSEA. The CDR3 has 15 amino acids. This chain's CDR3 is CSVSGRARGSTEAFF. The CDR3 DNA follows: TGCAGCGTCTCTGGGCGGGCACGGGGGAGCACTGAAGCTTTCTTT.

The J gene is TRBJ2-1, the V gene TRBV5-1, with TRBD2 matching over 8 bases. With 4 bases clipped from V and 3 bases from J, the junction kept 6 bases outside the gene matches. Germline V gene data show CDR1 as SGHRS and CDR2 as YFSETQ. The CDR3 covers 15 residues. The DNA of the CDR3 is TGCGCCAGCAGCAATAGCGGGACTTACTACAATGAGCAGTTCTTC. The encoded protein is CASSNSGTYYNEQFF.

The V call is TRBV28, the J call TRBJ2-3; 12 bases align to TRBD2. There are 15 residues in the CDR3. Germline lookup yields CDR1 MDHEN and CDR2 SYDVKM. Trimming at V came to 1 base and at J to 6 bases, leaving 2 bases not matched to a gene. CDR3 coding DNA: TGTGCCAGCAGTTTATCGCTAGCGGGAGGGGATACGCAGTATTTT. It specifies CASSLSLAGGDTQYF.

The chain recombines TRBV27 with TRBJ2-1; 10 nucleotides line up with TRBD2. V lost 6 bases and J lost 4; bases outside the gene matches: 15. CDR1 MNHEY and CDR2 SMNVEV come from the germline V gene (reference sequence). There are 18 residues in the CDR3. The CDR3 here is CASRSIGTSEIMYNEQFF. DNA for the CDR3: TGTGCCAGCAGATCCATCGGGACTAGCGAGATTATGTACAATGAGCAGTTCTTC.

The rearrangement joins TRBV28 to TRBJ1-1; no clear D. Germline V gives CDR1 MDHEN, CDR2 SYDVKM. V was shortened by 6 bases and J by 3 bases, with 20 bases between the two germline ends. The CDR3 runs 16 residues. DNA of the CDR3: TGTGCCAGCAGATCAGCAGGAGGGAATGGGGACACTGAAGCTTTCTTT. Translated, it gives CASRSAGGNGDTEAFF.

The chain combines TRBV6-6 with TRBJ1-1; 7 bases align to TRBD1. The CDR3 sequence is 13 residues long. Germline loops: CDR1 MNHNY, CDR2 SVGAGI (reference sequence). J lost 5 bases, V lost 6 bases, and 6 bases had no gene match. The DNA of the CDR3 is TGTGCCAGCAGACAGACAGGGCAAACTGAAGCTTTCTTT. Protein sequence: CASRQTGQTEAFF.

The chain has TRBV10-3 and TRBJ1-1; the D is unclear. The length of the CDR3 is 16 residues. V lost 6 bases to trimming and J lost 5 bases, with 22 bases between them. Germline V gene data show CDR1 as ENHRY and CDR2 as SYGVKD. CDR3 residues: CAISRRGPREETEAFF. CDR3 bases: TGTGCCATCAGCAGACGAGGACCCCGGGAGGAGACTGAAGCTTTCTTT.

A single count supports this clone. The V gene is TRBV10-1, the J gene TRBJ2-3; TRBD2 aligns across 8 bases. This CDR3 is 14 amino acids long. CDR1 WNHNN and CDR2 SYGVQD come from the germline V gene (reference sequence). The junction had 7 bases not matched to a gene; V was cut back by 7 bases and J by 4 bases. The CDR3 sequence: CASTSRGGPDTQYF. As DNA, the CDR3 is TGCGCCAGCACTTCTCGGGGGGGACCAGATACGCAGTATTTT.

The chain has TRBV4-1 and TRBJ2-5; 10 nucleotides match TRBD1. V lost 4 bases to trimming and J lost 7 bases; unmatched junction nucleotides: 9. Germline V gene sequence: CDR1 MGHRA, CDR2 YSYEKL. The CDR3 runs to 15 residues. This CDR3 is CASSRPGTGDGTQYF. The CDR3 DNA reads TGCGCCAGCAGCCGCCCCGGGACAGGGGACGGGACCCAGTACTTC.

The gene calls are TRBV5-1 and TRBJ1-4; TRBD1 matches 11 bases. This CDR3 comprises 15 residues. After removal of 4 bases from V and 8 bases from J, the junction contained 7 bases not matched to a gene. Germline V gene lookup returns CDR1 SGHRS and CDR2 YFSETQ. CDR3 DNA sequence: TGCGCCAGCAGCCTCCAGGGGGACAGGGGGGAAAAACTGTTTTTT. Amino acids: CASSLQGDRGEKLFF.

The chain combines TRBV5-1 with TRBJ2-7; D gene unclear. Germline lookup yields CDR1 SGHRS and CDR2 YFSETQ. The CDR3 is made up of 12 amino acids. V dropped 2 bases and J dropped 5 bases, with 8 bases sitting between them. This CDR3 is CASSFPPNEQYF. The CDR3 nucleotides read TGCGCCAGCAGCTTTCCCCCCAACGAGCAGTACTTC.

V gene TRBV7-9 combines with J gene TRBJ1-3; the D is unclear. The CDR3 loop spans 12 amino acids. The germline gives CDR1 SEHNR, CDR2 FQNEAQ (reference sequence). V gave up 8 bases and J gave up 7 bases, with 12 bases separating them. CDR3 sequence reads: CASGRVRNTIYF. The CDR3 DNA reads TGTGCCAGCGGGAGGGTACGGAACACCATATATTTT. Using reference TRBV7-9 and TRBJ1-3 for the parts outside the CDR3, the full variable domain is DTGVSQNPRHKITKRGQNVTFRCDPISEHNRLYWYRQTLGQGPEFLTYFQNEAQLEKSRLLSDRFSAERPKGSFSTLEIQRTEQGDSAMYLCASGRVRNTIYFGEGSWLTVV.

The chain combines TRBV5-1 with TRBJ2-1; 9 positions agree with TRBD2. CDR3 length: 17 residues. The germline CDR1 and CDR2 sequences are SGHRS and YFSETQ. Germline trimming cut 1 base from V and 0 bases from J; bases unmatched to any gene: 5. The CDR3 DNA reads TGCGCCAGCAGCTTGTCCGGGACTAGCCCCTCCTACAATGAGCAGTTCTTC. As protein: CASSLSGTSPSYNEQFF.

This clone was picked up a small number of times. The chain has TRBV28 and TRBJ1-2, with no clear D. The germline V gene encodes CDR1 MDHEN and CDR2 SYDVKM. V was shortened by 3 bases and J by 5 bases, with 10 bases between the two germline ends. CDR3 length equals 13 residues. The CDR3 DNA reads TGTGCCAGCAGTTTTGCAGCGGGTTATGGCTACACCTTC. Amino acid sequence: CASSFAAGYGYTF.

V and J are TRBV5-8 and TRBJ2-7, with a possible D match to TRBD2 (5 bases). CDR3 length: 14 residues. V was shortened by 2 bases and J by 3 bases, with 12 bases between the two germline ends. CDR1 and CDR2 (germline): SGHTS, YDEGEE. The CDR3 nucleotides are TGTGCCAGCAGCTTTAGTTACGGGAACTACGAGCAGTACTTC. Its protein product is CASSFSYGNYEQYF. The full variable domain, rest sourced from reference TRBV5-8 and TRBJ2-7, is EAGVTQSPTHLIKTRGQQATLRCSPISGHTSVYWYQQALGLGLQFLLWYDEGEERNRGNFPPRFSGRQFPNYSSELNVNALELEDSALYLCASSFSYGNYEQYFGPGTRLTVT.

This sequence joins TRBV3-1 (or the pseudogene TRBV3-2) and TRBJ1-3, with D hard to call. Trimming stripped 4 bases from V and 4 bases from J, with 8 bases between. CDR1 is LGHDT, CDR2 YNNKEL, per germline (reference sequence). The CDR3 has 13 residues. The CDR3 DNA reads TGTGCCAGCAGCCTTTCCGCGGGAAACACCATATATTTT. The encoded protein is CASSLSAGNTIYF.

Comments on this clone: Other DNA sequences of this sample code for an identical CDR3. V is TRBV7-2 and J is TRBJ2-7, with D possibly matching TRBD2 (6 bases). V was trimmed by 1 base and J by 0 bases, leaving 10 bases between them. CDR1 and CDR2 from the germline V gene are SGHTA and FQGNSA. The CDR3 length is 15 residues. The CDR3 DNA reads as TGTGCCAGCAGCTTAGAGGCGGGGCCCTCCTACGAGCAGTACTTC. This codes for CASSLEAGPSYEQYF.

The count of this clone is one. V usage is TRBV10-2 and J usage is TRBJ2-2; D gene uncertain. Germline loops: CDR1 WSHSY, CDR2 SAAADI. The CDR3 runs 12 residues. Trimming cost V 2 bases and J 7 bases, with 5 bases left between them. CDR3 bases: TGCGCCAGCAGTGAGCCCCACGGGGAGCTGTTTTTT. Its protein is CASSEPHGELFF.

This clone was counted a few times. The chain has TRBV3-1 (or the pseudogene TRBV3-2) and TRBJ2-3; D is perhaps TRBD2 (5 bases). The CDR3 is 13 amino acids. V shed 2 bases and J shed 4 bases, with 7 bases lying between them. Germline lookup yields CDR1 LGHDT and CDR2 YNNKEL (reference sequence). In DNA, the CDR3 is TGTGCCAGCAGCCAACGGGGTCCAGATACGCAGTATTTT. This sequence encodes CASSQRGPDTQYF.

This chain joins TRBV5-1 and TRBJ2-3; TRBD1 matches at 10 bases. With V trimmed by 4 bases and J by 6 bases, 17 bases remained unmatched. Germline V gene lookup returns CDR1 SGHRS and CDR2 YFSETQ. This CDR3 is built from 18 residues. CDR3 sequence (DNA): TGCGCCAGCAGCCTCCGGGGACAGGGGTCCCCCTCGATCGATACGCAGTATTTT. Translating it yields CASSLRGQGSPSIDTQYF.

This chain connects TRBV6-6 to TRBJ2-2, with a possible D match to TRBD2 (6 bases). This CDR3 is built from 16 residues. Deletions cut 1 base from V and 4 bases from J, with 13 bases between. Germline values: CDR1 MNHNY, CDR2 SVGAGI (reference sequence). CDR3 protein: CASSYLSGEITGELFF. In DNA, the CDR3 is TGTGCCAGCAGTTACTTGTCGGGAGAGATCACCGGGGAGCTGTTTTTT.

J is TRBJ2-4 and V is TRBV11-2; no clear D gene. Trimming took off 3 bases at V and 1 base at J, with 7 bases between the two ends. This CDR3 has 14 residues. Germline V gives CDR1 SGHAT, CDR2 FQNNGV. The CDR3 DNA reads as TGTGCCAGCAGCTTGATTCGGGCCAAAAACATTCAGTACTTC. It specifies CASSLIRAKNIQYF. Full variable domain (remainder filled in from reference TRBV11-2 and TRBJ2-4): EAGVAQSPRYKIIEKRQSVAFWCNPISGHATLYWYQQILGQGPKLLIQFQNNGVVDDSQLPKDRFSAERLKGVDSTLKIQPAKLEDSAVYLCASSLIRAKNIQYFGAGTRLSVL.

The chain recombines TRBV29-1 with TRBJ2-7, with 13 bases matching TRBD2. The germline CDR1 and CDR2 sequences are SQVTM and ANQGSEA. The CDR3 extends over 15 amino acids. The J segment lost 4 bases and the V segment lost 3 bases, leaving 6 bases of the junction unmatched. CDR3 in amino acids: CSVDTSGRAGYEQYF. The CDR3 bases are TGCAGCGTTGACACTAGCGGGAGGGCCGGGTACGAGCAGTACTTC.

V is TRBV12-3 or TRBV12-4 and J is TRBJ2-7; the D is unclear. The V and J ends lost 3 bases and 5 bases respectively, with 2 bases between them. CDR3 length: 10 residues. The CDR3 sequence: CASSFNEQYF. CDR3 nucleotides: TGTGCCAGCAGTTTTAACGAGCAGTACTTC.

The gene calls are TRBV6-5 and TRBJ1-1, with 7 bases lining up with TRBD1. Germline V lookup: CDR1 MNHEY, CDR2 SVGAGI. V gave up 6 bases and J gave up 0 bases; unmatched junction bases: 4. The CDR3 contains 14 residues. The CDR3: CASRRGQLNTEAFF. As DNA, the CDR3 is TGTGCCAGCAGGAGGGGACAGCTGAACACTGAAGCTTTCTTT.

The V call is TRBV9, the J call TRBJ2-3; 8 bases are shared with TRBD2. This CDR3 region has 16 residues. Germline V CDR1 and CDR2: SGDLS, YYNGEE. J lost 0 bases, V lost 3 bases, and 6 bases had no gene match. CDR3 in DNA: TGTGCCAGCAGCGCGGGACTAGTGTTAAGCACAGATACGCAGTATTTT. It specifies CASSAGLVLSTDTQYF.

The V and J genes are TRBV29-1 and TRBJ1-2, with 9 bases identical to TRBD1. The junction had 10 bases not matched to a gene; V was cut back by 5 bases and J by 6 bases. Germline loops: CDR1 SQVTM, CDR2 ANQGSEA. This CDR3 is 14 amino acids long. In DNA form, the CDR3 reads TGCAGCGTTAATCCTACAGGGGGCACGAATGGCTACACCTTC. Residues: CSVNPTGGTNGYTF.

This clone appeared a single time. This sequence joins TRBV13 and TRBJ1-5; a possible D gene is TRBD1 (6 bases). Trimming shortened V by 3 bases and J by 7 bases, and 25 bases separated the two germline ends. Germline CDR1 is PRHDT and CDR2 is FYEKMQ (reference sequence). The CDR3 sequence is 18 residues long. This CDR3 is CASSFTGGQVFGLQPQHF. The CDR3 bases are TGTGCCAGCAGCTTCACTGGGGGCCAGGTATTTGGGTTGCAGCCCCAGCATTTT.